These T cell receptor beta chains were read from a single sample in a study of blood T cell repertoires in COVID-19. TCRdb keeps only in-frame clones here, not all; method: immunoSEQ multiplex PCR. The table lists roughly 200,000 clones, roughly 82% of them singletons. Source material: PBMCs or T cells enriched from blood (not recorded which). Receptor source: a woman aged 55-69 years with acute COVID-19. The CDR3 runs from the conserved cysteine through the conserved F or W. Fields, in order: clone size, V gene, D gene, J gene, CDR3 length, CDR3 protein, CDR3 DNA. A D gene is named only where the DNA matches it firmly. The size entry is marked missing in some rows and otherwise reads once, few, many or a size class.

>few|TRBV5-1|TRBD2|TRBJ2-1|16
CASSLLSSGLLNEQFF
TGCGCCAGCAGCTTGTTGTCTAGCGGACTTCTCAATGAGCAGTTCTTC
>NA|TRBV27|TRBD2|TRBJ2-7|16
CASSLSLAGSGYEQYF
TGTGCCAGCAGTTTATCGCTAGCGGGGTCCGGCTACGAGCAGTACTTC
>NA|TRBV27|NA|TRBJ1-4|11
CASSSRDKWFF
TGTGCCAGCAGTTCCCGGGACAAGTGGTTTTTT
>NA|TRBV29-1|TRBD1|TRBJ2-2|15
CSVLYAGTGAGELFF
TGCAGCGTTCTTTACGCCGGGACAGGGGCCGGGGAGCTGTTTTTT
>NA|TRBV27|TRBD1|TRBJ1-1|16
CASAPGQALRNTEAFF
TGTGCCAGCGCACCGGGACAGGCGCTTAGGAACACTGAAGCTTTCTTT
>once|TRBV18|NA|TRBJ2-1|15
CASSPPRVSYNEQFF
TGTGCCAGCTCACCCCCCAGGGTGAGCTACAATGAGCAGTTCTTC
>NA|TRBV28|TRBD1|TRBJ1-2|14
CASTRQGAWYGYTF
TGTGCCAGCACCCGACAGGGGGCTTGGTATGGCTACACCTTC
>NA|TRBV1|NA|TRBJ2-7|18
CTSSRNTGLSETWDEQYF
TGCACCAGCAGCCGGAACACAGGGTTAAGTGAGACATGGGACGAGCAGTACTTC
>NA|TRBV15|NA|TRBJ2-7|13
CATSRDRVMEQYF
TGTGCCACCAGCAGAGATCGCGTTATGGAGCAGTACTTC
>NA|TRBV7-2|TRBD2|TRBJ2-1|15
CASSSFGTSGNEQFF
TGTGCCAGCAGCTCATTTGGGACTAGCGGTAATGAGCAGTTCTTC
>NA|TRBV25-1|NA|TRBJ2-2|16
CASSGQVYRGTGELFF
TGTGCCAGCAGTGGACAGGTCTATAGGGGCACCGGGGAGCTGTTTTTT
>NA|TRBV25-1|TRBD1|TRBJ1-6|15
CASRQTGFYNSPLHF
TGTGCCAGCAGACAGACAGGGTTTTATAATTCACCCCTCCACTTT
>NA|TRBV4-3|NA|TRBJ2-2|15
CASSQQQENTGELFF
TGCGCCAGCAGCCAACAACAGGAGAACACCGGGGAGCTGTTTTTT
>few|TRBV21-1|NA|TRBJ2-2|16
CASSKDRQGYTGELFF
TGTGCCAGCAGCAAAGATAGGCAGGGATACACCGGGGAGCTGTTTTTT
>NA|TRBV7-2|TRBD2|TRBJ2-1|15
CASRAGVSSYNEQFF
TGTGCCAGCAGAGCGGGAGTGAGCTCCTACAATGAGCAGTTCTTC
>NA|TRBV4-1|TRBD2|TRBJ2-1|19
CASSVQQAGGGMSYNEQFF
TGCGCCAGCAGCGTCCAACAAGCGGGAGGGGGAATGTCCTACAATGAGCAGTTCTTC
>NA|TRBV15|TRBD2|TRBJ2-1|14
CATTAGVTYNEQFF
TGTGCCACCACCGCGGGAGTAACCTACAATGAGCAGTTCTTC
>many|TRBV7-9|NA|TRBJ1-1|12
CASSLDQGEAFF
TGTGCCAGCAGCTTAGACCAGGGTGAAGCTTTCTTT
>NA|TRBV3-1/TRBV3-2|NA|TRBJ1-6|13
CASSPSANSPLHF
TGTGCCAGCAGCCCTAGTGCTAATTCACCCCTCCACTTT
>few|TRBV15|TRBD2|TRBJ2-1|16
CATSIRAGGPFNEQFF
TGTGCCACCAGCATAAGAGCGGGGGGGCCCTTCAATGAGCAGTTCTTC
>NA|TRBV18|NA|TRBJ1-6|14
CASSPARGGSPLHF
TGTGCCAGCTCACCGGCCAGGGGTGGTTCACCCCTCCACTTT
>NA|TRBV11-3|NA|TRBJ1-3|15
CASSLQPGSGNTIYF
TGTGCCAGCAGCTTGCAGCCAGGGTCTGGAAACACCATATATTTT
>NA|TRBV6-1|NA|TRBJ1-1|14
CASSEGGRATEAFF
TGTGCCAGCAGTGAAGGAGGGCGGGCGACTGAAGCTTTCTTT
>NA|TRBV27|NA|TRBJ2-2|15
CASSWERLNTGELFF
TGTGCCAGCAGTTGGGAGCGATTGAACACCGGGGAGCTGTTTTTT
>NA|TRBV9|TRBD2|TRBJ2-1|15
CASSGSSGGAWEQFF
TGTGCCAGCAGCGGATCTAGCGGGGGGGCCTGGGAGCAGTTCTTC
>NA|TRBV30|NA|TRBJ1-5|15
CAWSVLNEGDQPQHF
TGTGCCTGGAGTGTACTGAATGAGGGAGATCAGCCCCAGCATTTT
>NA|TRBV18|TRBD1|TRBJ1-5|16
CASSAGTGSSNQPQHF
TGTGCCAGCTCAGCGGGGACAGGGTCTAGTAATCAGCCCCAGCATTTT
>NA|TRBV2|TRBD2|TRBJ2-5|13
CATGARGGETQYF
TGTGCCACCGGGGCCCGGGGGGGAGAGACCCAGTACTTC
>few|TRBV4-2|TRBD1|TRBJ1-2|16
CASSPQHPTGEGGYTF
TGTGCCAGCAGCCCTCAACATCCGACAGGGGAAGGCGGCTACACCTTC
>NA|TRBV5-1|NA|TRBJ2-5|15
CASGMQGGNRETQYF
TGCGCCAGCGGAATGCAGGGGGGAAATAGAGAGACCCAGTACTTC
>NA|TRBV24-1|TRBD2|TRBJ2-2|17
CATSDFPSGLGSGELFF
TGTGCCACCAGTGATTTTCCTAGCGGCCTGGGCAGCGGGGAGCTGTTTTTT
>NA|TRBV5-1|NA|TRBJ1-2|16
CASSLGQLPANYGYTF
TGCGCCAGCAGCTTGGGACAGCTTCCAGCTAACTATGGCTACACCTTC
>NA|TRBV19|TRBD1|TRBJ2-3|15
CASSAGQGGSDTQYF
TGTGCCAGTAGTGCGGGACAGGGGGGGTCAGATACGCAGTATTTT
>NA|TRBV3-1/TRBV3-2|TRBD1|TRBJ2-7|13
CATRGTGVYEQYF
TGTGCCACCCGCGGGACAGGGGTCTACGAGCAGTACTTC
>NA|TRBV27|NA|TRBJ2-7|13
CASRPGHSYEQYF
TGTGCCAGCAGGCCGGGACACAGCTACGAGCAGTACTTC